This TCR beta chain was documented in a study of T cell clones after liver transplantation. About the study: Samples came from ITN030ST, which attempted immunosuppression withdrawal within 2 years of liver transplantation. A pre-transplant mixed lymphocyte reaction with TCRbeta sequencing defined graft-donor-reactive clones followed in post-transplant blood.

CD3+CD4+ and CD3+CD8+ cells were FACS-sorted from thawed unstimulated PBMCs. Profiling relied on immunoSEQ multiplex PCR, and the TCRdb table lists in-frame clones only, not all of them. The sample comprises about 20,000 clones, 78% of which are singletons, and around 35% rests with the top ten. The V gene's germline CDR1 is SGDLS and CDR2 YYNGEE. The CDR3 extends over 13 amino acids. V lost 2 bases and J 3 bases, leaving 9 bases between the germline ends. The gene calls are TRBV9 and TRBJ2-7; perhaps TRBD2 as D (6 bases). The receptor comes from a human patient who received a liver transplant. Some of the T cells might come from the graft donor. Sequences were derived from CD8+ T cells from blood, sampled approximately 54 months after liver transplant. DNA for the CDR3: TGTGCCAGCAGCGTCGGGACTTTCTACGAGCAGTACTTC. Its protein is CASSVGTFYEQYF.